Listed here are 20 T cell receptor beta chains from one sample, sequenced in a study of metastatic and nonmetastatic thyroid tumors. Thyroid surgery took place with no prior treatment in any patient. Using MiXCR, TCRdb reanalyzed the PCR reads. The sample records around 53,000 clones, approximately 22% being singletons. Specimen: blood. All receptors derive from a female donor with papillary thyroid cancer or a benign thyroid nodule (not recorded which). Some clones in this sample may be carry-over from other donors' samples.

This clone was seen at least ten times. The chain combines TRBV5-1 with TRBJ2-2, with 9 positions matching TRBD1. The CDR3 is 14 amino acids. The J segment lost 4 bases and the V segment lost 4 bases, leaving 2 bases of the junction unmatched. CDR1 and CDR2 from the germline V gene are SGHRS and YFSETQ. CDR3 DNA sequence: TGCGCCAGCAGCGAGACAGGGGGCACCGGGGAGCTGTTTTTT. As protein: CASSETGGTGELFF.

The V and J genes are TRBV24-1 and TRBJ2-1, with D unresolved. The CDR3 covers 12 residues. Germline CDR1 and CDR2: KGHDR and SFDVKD. The V end lost 5 bases, the J end lost 7 bases, and 8 bases lay between the germline ends. CDR3 in DNA: TGTGCCACCAGTGGGTGGAGTAATGAGCAGTTCTTC. This gives the protein CATSGWSNEQFF.

Note on this clone: A junction boundary mismatches the germline segment, possibly from a read error. This chain uses TRBV7-8 with TRBJ2-3; TRBD1 aligns across 7 bases. The CDR3 loop spans 14 amino acids. Germline V gene data show CDR1 as SGHVS and CDR2 as FQNEAQ. The CDR3 DNA follows: TGTGCCAGTAGCCAACGGACAGGCACAGATATGCAGTATTTT. Translation gives CASSQRTGTDMQYF.

In its sample, this clone was seen many times. V is TRBV6-1 and J is TRBJ2-7; 10 nucleotides match TRBD2. J lost 4 bases, V lost 5 bases, and 14 bases had no gene match. Germline V gene lookup returns CDR1 MNHNS and CDR2 SASEGT. This CDR3 is 17 amino acids long. DNA of the CDR3: TGTGCCAGCAGTCCCCGGACTAGCGGCAACTTAAGGTACGAGCAGTACTTC. Translation gives CASSPRTSGNLRYEQYF.

This clone was detected ten times or more. The rearrangement uses TRBV12-3 or TRBV12-4 and TRBJ2-2; no definite D call. V lost 6 bases, J lost 3 bases, and 8 bases lay in between. The CDR3 spans 13 residues. This chain's CDR3 is CASRGGYTGELFF. The DNA for the CDR3 is TGTGCCAGCAGGGGCGGTTACACCGGGGAGCTGTTTTTT.

Ten or more counts support this clone. The V gene is TRBV5-1, the J gene TRBJ1-1, with TRBD1 as a possible D gene (5 bases). Per the germline V gene, CDR1 is SGHRS and CDR2 is YFSETQ. CDR3 length: 15 amino acids. The V gene lost 1 base and the J gene lost 1 base, with 11 bases spanning the gap. This CDR3 is CASSLTGRGNTEAFF. CDR3 sequence (DNA): TGCGCCAGCAGCTTGACAGGCCGCGGGAACACTGAAGCTTTCTTT.

This clone was counted many times. The chain joins TRBV20-1 to TRBJ2-7; D is ambiguous. Germline CDR1 reads DFQATT; CDR2 reads SNEGSKA (reference sequence). V dropped 6 bases and J dropped 7 bases, with 10 bases sitting between them. The CDR3 runs 10 residues. The CDR3 DNA is TGCAGTGCGGATCTCGGGGAGCAGTACTTC. Protein: CSADLGEQYF.

This sequence joins TRBV20-1 and TRBJ1-2; D remains unclear. Trimming removed 4 bases at V and 4 bases at J, with 10 bases between. Per the germline V gene, CDR1 is DFQATT and CDR2 is SNEGSKA (reference sequence). This CDR3 region has 12 residues. The CDR3 DNA reads TGCAGTGCTAAAGAGGGAATCTATGGCTACACCTTC. Translating it yields CSAKEGIYGYTF.

The rearrangement uses TRBV20-1 and TRBJ2-3; D might be TRBD2 (5 bases). The V gene lost 4 bases and the J gene lost 4 bases, with 24 bases spanning the gap. CDR3 length: 17 residues. Germline V gene data show CDR1 as DFQATT and CDR2 as SNEGSKA (reference sequence). The CDR3 reads CSAIPSWRSGWSDTQYF. As DNA, the CDR3 is TGCAGTGCTATTCCTAGCTGGAGGTCTGGGTGGTCAGATACGCAGTATTTT.

The sample holds many counts of this clone. This may stem from a read error, because a much larger clone lies one nucleotide away. The V and J genes are TRBV28 and TRBJ1-2, with TRBD1 matching over 7 bases. The CDR3 runs to 14 residues. The V segment lost 10 bases and the J segment 0 bases; nucleotides outside the gene matches: 8. CDR1 is MDHEN, CDR2 SYDVKM, per germline. The CDR3 reads CANTRQGANYGYTF. CDR3 bases: TGTGCCAACACTCGACAGGGAGCTAACTATGGCTACACCTTC.

This clone was observed at least ten times. This rearrangement joins TRBV2 to TRBJ1-1, with D unresolved. The CDR3 consists of 14 residues. CDR1 is SNHLY and CDR2 is FYNNEI in the germline V gene. The V and J ends lost 7 bases and 4 bases respectively, with 16 bases between them. CDR3 in DNA: TGTGCCAGCACTACGTCCAGAGCGGGCACTGAAGCTTTCTTT. It translates to CASTTSRAGTEAFF.

Comment on this clone: At one boundary the junction diverges from the germline segment, which might be a read error. This chain uses TRBV4-2 with TRBJ2-2; no clear D gene. Germline loops: CDR1 LGHNA, CDR2 YNFKEQ. This CDR3 is 15 amino acids long. The CDR3 nucleotides read TGTGCCAGCAGCCAAGAGGCTGAGAACACCGTGGAGCTGTTCTTT. This encodes CASSQEAENTVELFF.

DNA of the CDR3: TGTGCCAGCAGTTACTCGAACCAGGCCAACTACGAGCAGTACTTC. It yields the protein CASSYSNQANYEQYF. The gene calls are TRBV6-2 or TRBV6-3 and TRBJ2-7, with D unresolved. The V end lost 0 bases, the J end lost 3 bases, and 12 bases lay between the germline ends. This CDR3 contains 15 residues. The V gene's germline CDR1 is MNHEY and CDR2 SVGEGT.

Only a few counts were recorded for this clone. This rearrangement joins TRBV6-4 to TRBJ2-3, with 7 bases lining up with TRBD2. The J segment lost 7 bases and the V segment lost 0 bases, leaving 10 bases of the junction unmatched. The germline V gene has CDR1 MRHNA and CDR2 SNTAGT. CDR3 length equals 16 residues. The CDR3 reads CASSDSGLVDTYTQYF. The CDR3 DNA reads TGTGCCAGCAGTGACTCTGGACTAGTAGATACATATACGCAGTATTTT.

This clone appeared many times. This chain links TRBV19 with TRBJ2-4; 7 nucleotides align to TRBD2. Germline CDR1 reads LNHDA; CDR2 reads SQIVND (reference sequence). V gave up 8 bases and J gave up 3 bases; unmatched junction bases: 13. The CDR3 consists of 16 residues. The CDR3 DNA sequence: TGTGCCAGTGCCCCCCTTGCGGGAGAGGGCAAAAACATTCAGTACTTC. This encodes CASAPLAGEGKNIQYF. The whole variable domain, remainder taken from reference TRBV19 and TRBJ2-4, is DGGITQSPKYLFRKEGQNVTLSCEQNLNHDAMYWYRQDPGQGLRLIYYSQIVNDFQKGDIAEGYSVSREKKESFPLTVTSAQKNPTAFYLCASAPLAGEGKNIQYFGAGTRLSVL.

In this sample, this clone turned up many times. This sample also contains other DNA sequences that code for the same CDR3. The chain combines TRBV7-8 with TRBJ2-7, with 8 bases aligning to TRBD2. V lost 4 bases, J lost 9 bases, and 5 bases stayed unmatched. The CDR3 covers 12 residues. Germline V CDR1 and CDR2: SGHVS, FQNEAQ. The CDR3 nucleotides read TGTGCCAGCAGCTCCCGGACTAGCTGGCAGTACTTC. It codes for CASSSRTSWQYF.

By share of the sample, this clone is medium-sized. This chain connects TRBV5-1 to TRBJ1-2, with a possible D match to TRBD1 (5 bases). This CDR3 is built from 13 residues. Per germline, CDR1 SGHRS and CDR2 YFSETQ. Trimming removed 2 bases from V and 8 bases from J, with 13 bases in between. CDR3 region: CASSFQGEEGYTF. CDR3 sequence (DNA): TGCGCCAGCAGCTTTCAGGGAGAGGAAGGCTACACCTTC.

There are a few counts of this clone. A much larger clone lies a single base off, so this may be a read error. Different DNA sequences within this sample yield the same CDR3. The rearrangement uses TRBV28 and TRBJ2-5, with no clear D. CDR3 length equals 12 residues. CDR1 MDHEN and CDR2 SYDVKM come from the germline V gene. The CDR3 sequence: CASSSGKETQYF. CDR3 nucleotide sequence: TGTGCCAGCAGTTCTGGGAAGGAGACCCAGTACTTT.

Concerning this clone: This may be a read error, as it is one base from a much larger clone. The CDR3 DNA reads TGTGCCAGCAGTACCCCTAGCGGGAGTACATATACGCAGTATTTT. Translated, it gives CASSTPSGSTYTQYF. The chain has TRBV28 and TRBJ2-3; 10 bases fit TRBD2. Germline CDR1 and CDR2: MDHEN and SYDVKM. Trimming at V came to 5 bases and at J to 7 bases, leaving 9 bases not matched to a gene. This CDR3 is built from 15 residues. Full variable domain (outside the CDR3, taken from reference TRBV28 and TRBJ2-3): DVKVTQSSRYLVKRTGEKVFLECVQDMDHENMFWYRQDPGLGLRLIYFSYDVKMKEKGDIPEGYSVSREKKERFSLILESASTNQTSMYLCASSTPSGSTYTQYFGPGTRLTVL.

This clone was counted only a few times. Just one base apart from a much larger clone, this may be a read error. Other DNA sequences in this specimen translate into the identical CDR3. This rearrangement joins TRBV9 to TRBJ2-6; D unresolved. The CDR3 runs 13 residues. Germline V lookup: CDR1 SGDLS, CDR2 YYNGEE. Between the trimmed V and J ends, which lost 3 bases and 1 base, there was a span of 2 bases. The CDR3 sequence is CASSASGANVLTF. The CDR3 DNA is TGTGCCAGCAGCGCTTCTGGGGCCAACGTCCTGACTTTC.